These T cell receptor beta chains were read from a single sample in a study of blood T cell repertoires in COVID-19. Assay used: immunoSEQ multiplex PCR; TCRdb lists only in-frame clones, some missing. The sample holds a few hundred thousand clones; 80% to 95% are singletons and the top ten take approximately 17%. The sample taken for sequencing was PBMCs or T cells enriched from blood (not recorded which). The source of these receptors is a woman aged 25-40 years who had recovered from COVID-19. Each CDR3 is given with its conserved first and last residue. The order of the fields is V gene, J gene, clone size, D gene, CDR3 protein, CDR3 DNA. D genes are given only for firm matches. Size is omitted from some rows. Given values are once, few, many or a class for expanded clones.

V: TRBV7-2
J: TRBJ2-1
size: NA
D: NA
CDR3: CASSLFLLVTYNEQFF
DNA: TGTGCCAGCAGCTTATTTTTACTAGTCACTTACAATGAGCAGTTCTTC

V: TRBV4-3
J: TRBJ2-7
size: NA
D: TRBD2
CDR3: CASSRRLAGGPGEQYF
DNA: TGCGCCAGCAGCAGGCGACTAGCGGGGGGGCCGGGCGAGCAGTACTTC

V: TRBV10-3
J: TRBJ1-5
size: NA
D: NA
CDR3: CAIRREGNQPQHF
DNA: TGTGCCATCAGAAGGGAGGGCAATCAGCCCCAGCATTTT

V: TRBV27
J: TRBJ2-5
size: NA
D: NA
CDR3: CASSLTWRVGETQYF
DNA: TGTGCCAGCAGTTTAACCTGGAGGGTTGGAGAGACCCAGTACTTC

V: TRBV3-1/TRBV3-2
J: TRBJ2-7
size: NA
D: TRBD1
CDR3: CASSPQGPREQYF
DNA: TGTGCCAGCAGCCCACAGGGGCCACGCGAGCAGTACTTC

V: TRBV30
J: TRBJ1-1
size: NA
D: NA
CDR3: CAWSVLRNTEAFF
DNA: TGTGCCTGGAGTGTACTTCGGAACACTGAAGCTTTCTTT

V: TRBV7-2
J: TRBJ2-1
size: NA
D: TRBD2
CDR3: CASRRLAGPNEQFF
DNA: TGTGCCAGCAGGAGACTAGCGGGCCCAAATGAGCAGTTCTTC

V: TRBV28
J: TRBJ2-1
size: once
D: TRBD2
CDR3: CASSSYTSGRPPSYNEQFF
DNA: TGTGCCAGCAGTTCCTATACTAGCGGGAGGCCCCCGTCTTACAATGAGCAGTTCTTC

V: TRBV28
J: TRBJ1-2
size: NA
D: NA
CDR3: CASSLGGEGGYTF
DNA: TGTGCCAGCAGCCTCGGGGGGGAAGGTGGCTACACCTTC

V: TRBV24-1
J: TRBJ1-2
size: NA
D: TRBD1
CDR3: CATWDSKYGYTF
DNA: TGTGCCACCTGGGACAGCAAGTATGGCTACACCTTC

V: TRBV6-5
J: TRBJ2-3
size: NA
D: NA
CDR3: CASSYTSPSRDTQYF
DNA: TGTGCCAGCAGTTACACCAGCCCTAGCAGGGATACGCAGTATTTT

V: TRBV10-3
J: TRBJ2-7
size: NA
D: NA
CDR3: CAIRTAAPVYEQYF
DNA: TGTGCCATCAGAACAGCTGCCCCAGTGTACGAGCAGTACTTC

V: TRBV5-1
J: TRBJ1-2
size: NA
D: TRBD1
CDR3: CASSSMTGNYGYTF
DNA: TGCGCCAGCAGCTCTATGACAGGGAACTATGGCTACACCTTC

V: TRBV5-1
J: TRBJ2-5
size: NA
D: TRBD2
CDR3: CASRRSGSWQETQYF
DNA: TGCGCCAGCCGACGTAGCGGGAGCTGGCAAGAGACCCAGTACTTC

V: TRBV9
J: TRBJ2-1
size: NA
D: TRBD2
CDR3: CASSVAPGTSDNEQFF
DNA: TGTGCCAGCAGCGTAGCCCCGGGGACTAGCGACAATGAGCAGTTCTTC

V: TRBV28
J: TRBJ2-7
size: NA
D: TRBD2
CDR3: CASSSGGRTSYEQYF
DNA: TGTGCCAGCAGCTCAGGCGGGAGAACGTCCTACGAGCAGTACTTC